These T cell receptor beta chains were read from a single sample in a study of early T cells in non-severe SARS-CoV-2 infection. TCRdb re-called the 5' RACE reads through MiXCR, storing one row per CDR3 protein. The sample contains 25,000 to 30,000 distinct CDR3 sequences, around 5.8% of which appear only once. The sample consisted of whole blood, taken at baseline. These receptors were obtained from an adult who was a healthcare worker with PCR-confirmed SARS-CoV-2 infection or an uninfected control (not recorded which). Each CDR3 is given with its conserved first and last residue.

j_call cdr3_length v_call cdr3_aa
TRBJ2-1 14 TRBV6-5 CATATMGHYAEQFF
TRBJ2-5 12 TRBV20-1 CSAPDQKETQYF
TRBJ2-7 13 TRBV3-1 CASSISSGDEQYF
TRBJ1-5 14 TRBV7-8 CASSLEYGNQPQHF
TRBJ2-3 14 TRBV5-1 CASRSSGTTDTQYF
TRBJ2-5 14 TRBV5-8 CASSMDRSQETQYF
TRBJ1-1 14 TRBV2 CASTPGAGNTEAFF
TRBJ2-6 18 TRBV7-9 CASSSGQGVWSGANVLTF
TRBJ2-2 15 TRBV29-1 CSVRGSDTNTGELFF
TRBJ2-1 14 TRBV9 CASSVSGDANEQFF
TRBJ2-5 15 TRBV19 CASSIGLGDQETQYF
TRBJ2-1 15 TRBV3-1 CASSRLAGVSNEQFF
TRBJ2-5 13 TRBV20-1 CSARPTRPETQYF
TRBJ1-4 15 TRBV4-1 CASSQPGTGGEKLFF
TRBJ2-2 16 TRBV6-2/TRBV6-3 CASSPVKTGNTGELFF
TRBJ1-5 14 TRBV30 CAFTRQGPYQPQHF
TRBJ2-5 14 TRBV5-1 CASSLGLAQETQYF
TRBJ1-4 16 TRBV5-1 CASSRGTGNNNEKLFF
TRBJ2-7 12 TRBV28 CASRPSASEQYF